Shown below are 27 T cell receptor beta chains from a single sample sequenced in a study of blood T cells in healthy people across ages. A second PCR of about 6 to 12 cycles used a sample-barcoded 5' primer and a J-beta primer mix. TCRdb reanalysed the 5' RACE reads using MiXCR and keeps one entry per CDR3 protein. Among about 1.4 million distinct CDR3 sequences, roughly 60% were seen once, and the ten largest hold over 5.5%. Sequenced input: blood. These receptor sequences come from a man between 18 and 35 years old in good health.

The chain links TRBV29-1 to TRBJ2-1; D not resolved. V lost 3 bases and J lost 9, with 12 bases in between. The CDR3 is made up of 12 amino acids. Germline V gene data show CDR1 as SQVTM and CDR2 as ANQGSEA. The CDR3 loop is CSVDSPWGEQFF. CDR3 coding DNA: TGCAGCGTTGATTCCCCTTGGGGTGAGCAGTTCTTC.

CDR3 sequence reads: CASRDSKAYYEQYF. The CDR3, as DNA: TGTGCCAGCAGAGACAGCAAGGCTTACTACGAGCAGTACTTC. The rearrangement links TRBV2 to TRBJ2-4; D might be TRBD1 (5 bases). The J call may be wrong; the DNA end is better matched by TRBJ2-7. The CDR3 has 14 amino acids. CDR1 is SNHLY and CDR2 is FYNNEI in the germline V gene.

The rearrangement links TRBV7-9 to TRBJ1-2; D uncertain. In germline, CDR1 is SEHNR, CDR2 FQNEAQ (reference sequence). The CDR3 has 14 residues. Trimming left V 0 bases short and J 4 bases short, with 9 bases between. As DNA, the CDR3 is TGTGCCAGCAGCTTAGCTCCGGAGATCTATGGCTACACCTTC. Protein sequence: CASSLAPEIYGYTF.

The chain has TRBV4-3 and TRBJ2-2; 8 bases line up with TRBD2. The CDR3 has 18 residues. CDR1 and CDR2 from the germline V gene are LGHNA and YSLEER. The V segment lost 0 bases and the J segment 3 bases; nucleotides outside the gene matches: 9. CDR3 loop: CASSQDRWSGGHTGELFF. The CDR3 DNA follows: TGCGCCAGCAGCCAAGATAGATGGAGCGGGGGTCACACCGGGGAGCTGTTTTTT.

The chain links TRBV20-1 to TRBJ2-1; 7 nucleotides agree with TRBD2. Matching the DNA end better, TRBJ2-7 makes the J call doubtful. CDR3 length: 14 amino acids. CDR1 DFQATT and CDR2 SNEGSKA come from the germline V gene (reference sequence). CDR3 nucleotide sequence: TGCAGTGCTGCTAGCGGAACTTCCTACAATGAGCAGTACTTC. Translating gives CSAASGTSYNEQYF.

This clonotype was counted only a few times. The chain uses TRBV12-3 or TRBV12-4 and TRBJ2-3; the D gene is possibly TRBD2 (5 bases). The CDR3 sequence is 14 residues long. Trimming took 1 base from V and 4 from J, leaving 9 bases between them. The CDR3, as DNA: TGTGCCAGCAGTTTAGGTGGACTCGCAGATACGCAGTATTTT. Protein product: CASSLGGLADTQYF.

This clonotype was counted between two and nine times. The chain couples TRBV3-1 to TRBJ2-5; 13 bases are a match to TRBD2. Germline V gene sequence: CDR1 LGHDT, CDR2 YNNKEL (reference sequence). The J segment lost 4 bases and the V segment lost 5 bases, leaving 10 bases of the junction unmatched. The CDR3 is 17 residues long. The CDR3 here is CASSDRRLAGGPETQYF. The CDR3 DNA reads TGTGCCAGCAGCGACCGACGACTAGCGGGGGGACCAGAGACCCAGTACTTC.

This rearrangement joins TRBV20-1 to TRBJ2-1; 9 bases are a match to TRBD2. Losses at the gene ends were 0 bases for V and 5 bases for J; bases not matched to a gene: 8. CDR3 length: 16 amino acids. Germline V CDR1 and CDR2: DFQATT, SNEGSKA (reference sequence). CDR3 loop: CSARDFLAGLDNEQFF. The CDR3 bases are TGCAGTGCTAGAGACTTTCTAGCGGGGCTGGACAATGAGCAGTTCTTC.

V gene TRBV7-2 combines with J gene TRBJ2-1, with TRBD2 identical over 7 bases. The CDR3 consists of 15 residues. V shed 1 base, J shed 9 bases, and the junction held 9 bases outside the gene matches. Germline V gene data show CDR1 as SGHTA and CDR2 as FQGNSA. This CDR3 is CASSLDRSGIGEQFF. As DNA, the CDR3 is TGTGCCAGCAGCTTAGACCGGAGCGGGATAGGTGAGCAGTTCTTC.

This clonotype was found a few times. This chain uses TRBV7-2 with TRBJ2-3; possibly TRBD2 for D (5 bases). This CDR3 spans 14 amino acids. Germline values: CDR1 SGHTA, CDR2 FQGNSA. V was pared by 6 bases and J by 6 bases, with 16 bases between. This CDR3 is CASRGEPGGDTQYF. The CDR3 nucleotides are TGTGCCAGCAGAGGCGAACCGGGCGGGGATACGCAGTATTTT. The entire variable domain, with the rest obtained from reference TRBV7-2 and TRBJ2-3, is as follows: GAGVSQSPSNKVTEKGKDVELRCDPISGHTALYWYRQSLGQGLEFLIYFQGNSAPDKSGLPSDRFSAERTGGSVSTLTIQRTQQEDSAVYLCASRGEPGGDTQYFGPGTRLTVL.

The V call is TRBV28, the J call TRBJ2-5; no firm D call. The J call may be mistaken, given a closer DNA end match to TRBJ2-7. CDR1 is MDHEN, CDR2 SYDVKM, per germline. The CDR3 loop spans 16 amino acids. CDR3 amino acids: CASGPSFYGSSYEQYF. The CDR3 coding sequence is TGTGCCAGCGGGCCAAGCTTTTATGGCAGCTCCTACGAGCAGTACTTC.

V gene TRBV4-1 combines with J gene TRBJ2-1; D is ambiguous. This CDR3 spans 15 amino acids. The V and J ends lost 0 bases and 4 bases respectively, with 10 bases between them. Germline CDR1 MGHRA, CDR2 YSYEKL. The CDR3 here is CASSQERSQYNEQFF. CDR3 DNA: TGCGCCAGCAGCCAAGAACGGTCCCAATACAATGAGCAGTTCTTC.

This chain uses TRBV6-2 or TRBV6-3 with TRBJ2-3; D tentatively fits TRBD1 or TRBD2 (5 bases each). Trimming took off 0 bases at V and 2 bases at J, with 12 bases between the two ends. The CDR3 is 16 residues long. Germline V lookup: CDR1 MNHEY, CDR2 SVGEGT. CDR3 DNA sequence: TGTGCCAGCAGTTACTCGATTCGGGGCTTCACAGATACGCAGTATTTT. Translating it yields CASSYSIRGFTDTQYF.

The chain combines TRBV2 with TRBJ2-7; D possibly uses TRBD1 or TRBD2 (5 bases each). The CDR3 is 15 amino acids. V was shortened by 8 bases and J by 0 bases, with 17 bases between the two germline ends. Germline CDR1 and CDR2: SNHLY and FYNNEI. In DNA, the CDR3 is TGTGCCAGCCTAGGGGCAAAGCGGAGCTCCTACGAGCAGTACTTC. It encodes CASLGAKRSSYEQYF.

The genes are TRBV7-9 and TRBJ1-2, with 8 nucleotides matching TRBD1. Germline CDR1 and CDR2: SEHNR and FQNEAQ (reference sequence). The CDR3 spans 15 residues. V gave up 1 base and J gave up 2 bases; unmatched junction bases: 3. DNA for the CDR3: TGTGCCAGCAGCTTAGGGGACAGGATAAACTATGGCTACACCTTC. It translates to CASSLGDRINYGYTF.

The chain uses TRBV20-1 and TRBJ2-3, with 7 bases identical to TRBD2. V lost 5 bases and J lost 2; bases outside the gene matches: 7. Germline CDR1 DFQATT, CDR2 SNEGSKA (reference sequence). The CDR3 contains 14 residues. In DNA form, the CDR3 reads TGCAGTGCTCCCTTAGCGGGTTACACAGATACGCAGTATTTT. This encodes CSAPLAGYTDTQYF.

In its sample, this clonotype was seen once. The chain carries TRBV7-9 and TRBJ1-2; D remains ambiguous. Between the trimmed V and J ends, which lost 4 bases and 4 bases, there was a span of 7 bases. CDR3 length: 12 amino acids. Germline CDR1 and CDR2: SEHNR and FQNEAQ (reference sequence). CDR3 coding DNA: TGTGCCAGCAGCTCCTACTTCTATGGCTACACCTTC. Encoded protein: CASSSYFYGYTF. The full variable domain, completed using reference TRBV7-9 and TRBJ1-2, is DTGVSQNPRHKITKRGQNVTFRCDPISEHNRLYWYRQTLGQGPEFLTYFQNEAQLEKSRLLSDRFSAERPKGSFSTLEIQRTEQGDSAMYLCASSSYFYGYTFGSGTRLTVV.

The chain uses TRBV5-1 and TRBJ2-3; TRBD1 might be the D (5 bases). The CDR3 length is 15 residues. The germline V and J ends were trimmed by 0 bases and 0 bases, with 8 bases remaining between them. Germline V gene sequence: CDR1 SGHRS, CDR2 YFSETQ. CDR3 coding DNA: TGCGCCAGCAGCTTGGAGGGGTGGAGCACAGATACGCAGTATTTT. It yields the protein CASSLEGWSTDTQYF.

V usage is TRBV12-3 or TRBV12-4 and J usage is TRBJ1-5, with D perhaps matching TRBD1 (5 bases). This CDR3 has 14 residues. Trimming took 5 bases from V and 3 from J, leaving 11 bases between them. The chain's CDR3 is CASSIGGFNQPQHF. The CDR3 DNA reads TGTGCCAGCAGTATCGGGGGTTTCAATCAGCCCCAGCATTTT.

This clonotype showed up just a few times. Written as DNA, the CDR3 is TGTGCCAGCAGTTTAGTTCTTAACACAGATACGCAGTATTTT. Translating gives CASSLVLNTDTQYF. This chain uses TRBV28 with TRBJ2-3; D not resolved. The CDR3 consists of 14 residues. Germline CDR1 is MDHEN and CDR2 is SYDVKM. Trimming shortened V by 2 bases and J by 2 bases, and 8 bases separated the two germline ends.

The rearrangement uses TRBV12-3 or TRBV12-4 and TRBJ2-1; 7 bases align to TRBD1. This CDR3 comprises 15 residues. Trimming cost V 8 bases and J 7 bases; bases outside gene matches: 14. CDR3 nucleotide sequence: TGTGCCAGCCAACCCCGAGACAGGGAGTCAAATGAGCAGTTCTTC. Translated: CASQPRDRESNEQFF.

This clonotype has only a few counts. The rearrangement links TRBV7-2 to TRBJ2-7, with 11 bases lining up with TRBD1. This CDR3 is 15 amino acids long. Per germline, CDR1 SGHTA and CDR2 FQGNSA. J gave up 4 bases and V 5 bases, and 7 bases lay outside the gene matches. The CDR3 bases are TGTGCCAGCAGCCGTGGTGGGACAGGGGGGTACGAGCAGTACTTC. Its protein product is CASSRGGTGGYEQYF.

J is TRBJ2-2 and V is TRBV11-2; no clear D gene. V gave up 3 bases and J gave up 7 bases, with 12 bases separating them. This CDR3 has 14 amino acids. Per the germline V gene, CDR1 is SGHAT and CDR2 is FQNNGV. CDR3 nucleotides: TGTGCCAGCAGCTTTTTGGCGGATATCGGGGAGCTGTTTTTT. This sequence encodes CASSFLADIGELFF.

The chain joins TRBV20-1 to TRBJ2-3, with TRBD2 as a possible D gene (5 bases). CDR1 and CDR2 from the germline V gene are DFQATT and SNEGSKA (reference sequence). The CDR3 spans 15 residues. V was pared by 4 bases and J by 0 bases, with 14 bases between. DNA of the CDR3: TGCAGTGCTACGAGGGTGGGGATCAGCACAGATACGCAGTATTTT. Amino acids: CSATRVGISTDTQYF.

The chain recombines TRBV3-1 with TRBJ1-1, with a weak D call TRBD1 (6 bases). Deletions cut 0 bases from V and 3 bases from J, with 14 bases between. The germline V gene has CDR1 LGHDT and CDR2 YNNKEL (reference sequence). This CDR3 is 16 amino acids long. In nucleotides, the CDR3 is TGTGCCAGCAGCCAAGACCTGGGGGGCGCTTACACTGAAGCTTTCTTT. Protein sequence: CASSQDLGGAYTEAFF.

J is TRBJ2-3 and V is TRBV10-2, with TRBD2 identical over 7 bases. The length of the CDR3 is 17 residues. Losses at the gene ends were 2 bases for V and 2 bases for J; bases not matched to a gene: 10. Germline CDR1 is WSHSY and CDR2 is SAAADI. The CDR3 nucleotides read TGCGCCAGCAGTGAGCGTTGGGCTAGCGGACTCACAGATACGCAGTATTTT. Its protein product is CASSERWASGLTDTQYF.

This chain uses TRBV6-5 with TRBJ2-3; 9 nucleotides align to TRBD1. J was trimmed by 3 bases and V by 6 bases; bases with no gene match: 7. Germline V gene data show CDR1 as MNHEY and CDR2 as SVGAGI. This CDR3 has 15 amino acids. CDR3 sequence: CASRTQGQGTDTQYF. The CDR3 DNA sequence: TGTGCCAGCAGAACCCAGGGACAGGGTACAGATACGCAGTATTTT.